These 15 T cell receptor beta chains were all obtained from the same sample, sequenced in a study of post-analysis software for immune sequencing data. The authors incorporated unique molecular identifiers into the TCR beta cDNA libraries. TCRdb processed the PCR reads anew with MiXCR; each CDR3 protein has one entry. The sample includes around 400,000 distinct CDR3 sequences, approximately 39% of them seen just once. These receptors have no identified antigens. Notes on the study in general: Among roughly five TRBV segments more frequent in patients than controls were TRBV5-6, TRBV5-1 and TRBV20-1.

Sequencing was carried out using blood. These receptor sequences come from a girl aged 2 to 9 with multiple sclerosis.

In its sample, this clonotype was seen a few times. CDR3: CASTVNNEQFF. The CDR3 nucleotides read TGTGCCAGCACCGTAAACAATGAGCAGTTCTTC. This chain uses TRBV28 with TRBJ2-1; D is ambiguous. The CDR3 loop spans 11 amino acids. Germline loops: CDR1 MDHEN, CDR2 SYDVKM. The V end lost 7 bases, the J end lost 5 bases, and 6 bases lay between the germline ends.

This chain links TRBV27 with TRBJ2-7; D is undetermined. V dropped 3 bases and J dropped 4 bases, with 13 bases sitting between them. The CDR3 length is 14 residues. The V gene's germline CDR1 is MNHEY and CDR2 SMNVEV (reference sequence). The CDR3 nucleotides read TGTGCCAGCAGTTTCCGGGCTCTGCAATACGAGCAGTACTTC. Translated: CASSFRALQYEQYF.

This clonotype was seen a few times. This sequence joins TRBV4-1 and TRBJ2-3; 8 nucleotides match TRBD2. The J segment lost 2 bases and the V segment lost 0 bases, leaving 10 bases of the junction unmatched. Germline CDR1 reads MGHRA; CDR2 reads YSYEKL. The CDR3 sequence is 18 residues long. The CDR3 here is CASSQDFSSGGSTDTQYF. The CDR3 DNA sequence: TGCGCCAGCAGCCAAGATTTTTCCTCGGGGGGGTCCACAGATACGCAGTATTTT.

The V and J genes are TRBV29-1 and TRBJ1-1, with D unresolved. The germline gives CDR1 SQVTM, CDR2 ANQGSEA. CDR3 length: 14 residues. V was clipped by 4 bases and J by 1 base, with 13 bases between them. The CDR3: CSVVDLGRNTEAFF. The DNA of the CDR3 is TGCAGCGTTGTTGATTTAGGGAGGAACACTGAAGCTTTCTTT. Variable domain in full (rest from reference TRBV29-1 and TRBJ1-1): SAVISQKPSRDICQRGTSLTIQCQVDSQVTMMFWYRQQPGQSLTLIATANQGSEATYESGFVIDKFPISRPNLTFSTLTVSNMSPEDSSIYLCSVVDLGRNTEAFFGQGTRLTVV.

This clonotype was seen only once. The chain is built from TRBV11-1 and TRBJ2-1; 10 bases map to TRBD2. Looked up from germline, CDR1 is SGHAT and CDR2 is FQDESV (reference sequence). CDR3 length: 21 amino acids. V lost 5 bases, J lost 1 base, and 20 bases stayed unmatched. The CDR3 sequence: CASSPHTGIPTSGSSYNEQFF. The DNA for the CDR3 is TGTGCCAGCAGCCCCCACACAGGGATCCCGACTAGCGGGTCTTCCTACAATGAGCAGTTCTTC.

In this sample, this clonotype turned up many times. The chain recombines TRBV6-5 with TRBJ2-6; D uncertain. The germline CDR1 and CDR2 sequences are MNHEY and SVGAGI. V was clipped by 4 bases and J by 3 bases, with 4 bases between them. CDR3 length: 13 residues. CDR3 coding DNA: TGTGCCAGCAGTTTGGTTGGGGCCAACGTCCTGACTTTC. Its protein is CASSLVGANVLTF.

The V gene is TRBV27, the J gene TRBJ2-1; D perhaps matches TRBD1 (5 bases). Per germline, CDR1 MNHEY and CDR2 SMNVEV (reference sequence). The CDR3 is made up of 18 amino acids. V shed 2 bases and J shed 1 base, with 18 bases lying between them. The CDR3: CASSLTGWRISSYNEQFF. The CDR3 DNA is TGTGCCAGCAGTTTAACAGGTTGGCGGATTAGTTCCTACAATGAGCAGTTCTTC.

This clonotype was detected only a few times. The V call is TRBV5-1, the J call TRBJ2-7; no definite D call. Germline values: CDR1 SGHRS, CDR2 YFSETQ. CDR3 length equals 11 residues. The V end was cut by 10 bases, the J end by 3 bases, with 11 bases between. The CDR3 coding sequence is TGCGCCCCGGAGCTGGGCTACGAGCAGTACTTC. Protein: CAPELGYEQYF.

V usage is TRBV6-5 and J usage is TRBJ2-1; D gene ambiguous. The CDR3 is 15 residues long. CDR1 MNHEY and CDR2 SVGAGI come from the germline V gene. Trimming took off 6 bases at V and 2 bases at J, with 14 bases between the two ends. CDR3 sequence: CASSSYLGTYNEQFF. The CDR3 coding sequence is TGTGCCAGCAGCTCCTACCTTGGTACCTACAATGAGCAGTTCTTC.

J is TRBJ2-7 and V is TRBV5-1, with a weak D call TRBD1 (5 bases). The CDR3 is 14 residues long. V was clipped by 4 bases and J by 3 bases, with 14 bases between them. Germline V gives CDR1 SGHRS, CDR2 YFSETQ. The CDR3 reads CASSAGIIVYEQYF. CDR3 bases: TGCGCCAGCAGCGCAGGGATAATTGTCTACGAGCAGTACTTC.

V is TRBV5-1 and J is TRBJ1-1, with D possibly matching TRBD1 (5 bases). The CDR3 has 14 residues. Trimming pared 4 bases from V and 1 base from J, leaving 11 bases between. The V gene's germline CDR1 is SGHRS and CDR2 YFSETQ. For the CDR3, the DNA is TGCGCCAGCAGCGCCACGACAGCGAACACTGAAGCTTTCTTT. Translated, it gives CASSATTANTEAFF. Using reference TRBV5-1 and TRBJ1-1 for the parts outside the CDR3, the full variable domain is KAGVTQTPRYLIKTRGQQVTLSCSPISGHRSVSWYQQTPGQGLQFLFEYFSETQRNKGNFPGRFSGRQFSNSRSEMNVSTLELGDSALYLCASSATTANTEAFFGQGTRLTVV.

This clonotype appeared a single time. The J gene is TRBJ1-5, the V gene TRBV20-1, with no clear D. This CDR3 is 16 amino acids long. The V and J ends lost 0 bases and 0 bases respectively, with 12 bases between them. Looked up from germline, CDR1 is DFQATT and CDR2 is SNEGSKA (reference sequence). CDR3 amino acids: CSARDPTRDSNQPQHF. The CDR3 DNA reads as TGCAGTGCTAGAGACCCCACGAGGGATAGCAATCAGCCCCAGCATTTT.

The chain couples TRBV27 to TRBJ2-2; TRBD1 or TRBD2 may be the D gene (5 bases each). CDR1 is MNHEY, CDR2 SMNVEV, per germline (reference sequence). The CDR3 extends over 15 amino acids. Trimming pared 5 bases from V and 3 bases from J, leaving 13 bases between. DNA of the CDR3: TGTGCCAGCAGTAACCGGGACGGATACACCGGGGAGCTGTTTTTT. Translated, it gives CASSNRDGYTGELFF.

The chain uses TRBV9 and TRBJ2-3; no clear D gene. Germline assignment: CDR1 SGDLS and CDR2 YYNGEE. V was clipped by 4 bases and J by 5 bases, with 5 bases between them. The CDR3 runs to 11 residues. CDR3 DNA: TGTGCCAGCAGCCCTCAAGATACGCAGTATTTT. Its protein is CASSPQDTQYF.

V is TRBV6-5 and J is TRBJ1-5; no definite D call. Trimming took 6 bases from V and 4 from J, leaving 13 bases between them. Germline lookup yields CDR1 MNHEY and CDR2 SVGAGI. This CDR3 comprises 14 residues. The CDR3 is CASSRVVGNQPQHF. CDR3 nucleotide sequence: TGTGCCAGCAGCCGGGTAGTGGGGAATCAGCCCCAGCATTTT.